Following are 28 T cell receptor beta chains from one sample sequenced in a study of blood T cells in healthy people across ages (dated by TCRdb to about 2015). Receptors were amplified or captured by 5' RACE. For sequencing, an Illumina HiSeq 2500 was employed. A second PCR of about 6 to 11 cycles was run with a J-beta primer mix and a sample-barcoded 5' primer. The public reads were reprocessed in TCRdb via fastp at Q25 and MiXCR, keeping in-frame beta chains. Rows merge per CDR3 protein into single entries with the most common DNA and genes. This sample is represented by 380,000 or so distinct CDR3 sequences; 45% to 60% of them were singletons. The ten largest clones represent 45% to 65% of the sample. Source material: blood. The receptors originated from a man between 60 and 75 years old in good health.

The chain has TRBV6-2 or TRBV6-3 and TRBJ2-3, with D possibly matching TRBD2 (6 bases). The germline V and J ends were trimmed by 6 bases and 8 bases, with 15 bases remaining between them. This CDR3 has 13 residues. Germline V gene lookup returns CDR1 MNHEY and CDR2 SVGEGT. This CDR3 reads CASSRGTRPTQYF. CDR3 coding DNA: TGTGCCAGCAGCCGCGGGACGCGTCCTACGCAGTATTTT.

This clonotype has a count of ten or more. The rearrangement joins TRBV4-2 to TRBJ2-1; 9 nucleotides match TRBD2. V gave up 0 bases and J gave up 10 bases; unmatched junction bases: 13. This CDR3 has 17 amino acids. The germline CDR1 and CDR2 sequences are LGHNA and YNFKEQ. CDR3 loop: CASSQDVGTTSGSEQFF. DNA for the CDR3: TGTGCCAGCAGCCAAGATGTCGGGACGACTAGCGGTTCGGAGCAGTTCTTC.

With regard to this clonotype: A much larger clone is a single base away; this may be a read error. The CDR3 region is CASSQSSLGNSPPHF. DNA for the CDR3: TGTGCCAGCAGCCAATCGTCCCTGGGTAATTCACCCCCCCACTTT. The chain has TRBV14 and TRBJ1-6; D ambiguous. There are 15 residues in the CDR3. CDR1 and CDR2 from the germline V gene are SGHDN and FVKESK.

The chain couples TRBV7-9 to TRBJ2-7; 8 bases fit TRBD2. The germline V gene encodes CDR1 SEHNR and CDR2 FQNEAQ (reference sequence). Trimming took 9 bases from V and 2 from J; bases not matched to a gene: 6. The CDR3 sequence is 13 residues long. The CDR3 region has the DNA TGTGCCAGTACCGGGACTAGGGCCTACGAGCAGTACTTC. Protein product: CASTGTRAYEQYF.

This rearrangement joins TRBV12-3 or TRBV12-4 to TRBJ2-3; TRBD2 aligns across 7 bases. The CDR3 is made up of 16 amino acids. With 10 bases clipped from V and 5 bases from J, the junction kept 18 bases outside the gene matches. CDR3 sequence reads: CATRSGISGVRDTQYF. The CDR3 DNA follows: TGTGCCACCCGGAGCGGGATCAGCGGGGTACGAGATACGCAGTATTTT.

V and J are TRBV5-6 and TRBJ2-5; D is unclear. V was cut by 0 bases and J by 0 bases, with 9 bases left in between. The germline CDR1 and CDR2 sequences are SGHDT and YYEEEE. The CDR3 has 15 amino acids. The CDR3 loop is CASSLDQPYQETQYF. The CDR3 coding sequence is TGTGCCAGCAGCTTGGACCAGCCGTACCAAGAGACCCAGTACTTC.

V gene TRBV20-1 combines with J gene TRBJ2-3; 12 positions match TRBD1. Germline V lookup: CDR1 DFQATT, CDR2 SNEGSKA (reference sequence). Trimming cost V 5 bases and J 0 bases; bases outside gene matches: 3. The CDR3 extends over 15 amino acids. As DNA, the CDR3 is TGCAGTGCTCGGGGACAGGGGGCAAGCACAGATACGCAGTATTTT. This sequence encodes CSARGQGASTDTQYF.

This clonotype was detected ten times or more. This sequence joins TRBV29-1 and TRBJ1-6; 8 bases map to TRBD1. This CDR3 is 13 amino acids long. From germline, CDR1 is SQVTM and CDR2 ANQGSEA. V shed 6 bases and J 6 bases; nucleotides not matched to a gene: 4. The CDR3 region is CSVRTGLNSPLHF. The CDR3 region has the DNA TGCAGCGTACGGACAGGGCTTAATTCACCCCTCCACTTT. The variable domain in full, with the rest retrieved from reference TRBV29-1 and TRBJ1-6, is SAVISQKPSRDICQRGTSLTIQCQVDSQVTMMFWYRQQPGQSLTLIATANQGSEATYESGFVIDKFPISRPNLTFSTLTVSNMSPEDSSIYLCSVRTGLNSPLHFGNGTRLTVT.

This clonotype was detected ten times or more. The chain carries TRBV10-3 and TRBJ2-7; TRBD1 aligns across 7 bases. The J segment lost 1 base and the V segment lost 3 bases, leaving 6 bases of the junction unmatched. This CDR3 has 15 amino acids. Germline V lookup: CDR1 ENHRY, CDR2 SYGVKD. The CDR3: CAISDSGGPSYEQYF. Here the CDR3 DNA reads TGTGCCATCAGTGACTCAGGGGGACCTTCCTACGAGCAGTACTTC.

This chain's CDR3 is CASSPQGAGNYGYTF. DNA of the CDR3: TGTGCCAGCAGTCCGCAGGGGGCAGGGAACTATGGCTACACCTTC. The chain links TRBV27 to TRBJ1-2; 8 bases line up with TRBD1. This CDR3 has 15 residues. J gave up 2 bases and V 5 bases, and 7 bases lay outside the gene matches. Germline lookup yields CDR1 MNHEY and CDR2 SMNVEV (reference sequence).

This chain uses TRBV2 with TRBJ2-5; D unresolved. V gave up 4 bases and J gave up 13 bases, with 19 bases separating them. Germline V gene data show CDR1 as SNHLY and CDR2 as FYNNEI. The CDR3 has 13 amino acids. The CDR3 sequence: CASSAQLVDERYF. The CDR3 DNA is TGTGCCAGCAGTGCTCAGCTAGTTGATGAGCGGTACTTC.

This rearrangement joins TRBV25-1 to TRBJ2-3; the D gene is possibly TRBD2 (7 bases). Germline CDR1 and CDR2: MGHDK and SYGVNS. The CDR3 totals 13 residues. V shed 6 bases and J shed 5 bases, with 12 bases lying between them. The chain's CDR3 is CASRGGGGDTQYF. In DNA, the CDR3 is TGTGCCAGCAGGGGAGGGGGTGGAGATACGCAGTATTTT.

The chain combines TRBV24-1 with TRBJ2-1; 8 bases map to TRBD2. The CDR3 runs 16 residues. The germline CDR1 and CDR2 sequences are KGHDR and SFDVKD. J lost 6 bases, V lost 4 bases, and 10 bases had no gene match. The CDR3 coding sequence is TGTGCCACCAGTGACCGGGGACTAGGGGCCTTCAATGAGCAGTTCTTC. Translating gives CATSDRGLGAFNEQFF.

Only a few counts were recorded for this clonotype. This chain links TRBV20-1 with TRBJ1-6; D not certain. Germline CDR1 and CDR2: DFQATT and SNEGSKA (reference sequence). CDR3 length: 15 amino acids. V lost 0 bases, J lost 9 bases, and 15 bases lay in between. This chain's CDR3 is CSARDPRTDPSPLHF. CDR3 DNA sequence: TGCAGTGCTAGAGATCCTAGGACCGACCCTTCACCCCTCCACTTT.

V usage is TRBV6-2 or TRBV6-3 and J usage is TRBJ2-5; 7 bases agree with TRBD1. The CDR3 length is 16 residues. Per the germline V gene, CDR1 is MNHEY and CDR2 is SVGEGT. V lost 4 bases and J lost 5; bases outside the gene matches: 13. The CDR3 is CASSSRRDSQLETQYF. CDR3 sequence (DNA): TGTGCCAGCAGTTCGCGCCGGGACAGCCAGTTGGAGACCCAGTACTTC.

There are a few counts of this clonotype. The DNA for the CDR3 is TGTGCCAGCTTACGCCGGGACAGGGAACCCTACGAGCAGTACTTC. This codes for CASLRRDREPYEQYF. This chain links TRBV21-1 with TRBJ2-7; the D call TRBD1 from the table was never checked on the DNA. TRBV21-1 is designated a pseudogene. This CDR3 comprises 15 residues.

The gene calls are TRBV12-3 or TRBV12-4 and TRBJ2-7; 8 positions agree with TRBD1. This CDR3 region has 13 residues. Trimming cost V 5 bases and J 5 bases; bases outside gene matches: 5. CDR3 in DNA: TGTGCCAGCAGTCGGACAGGGCCCAACGAGCAGTACTTC. Residues: CASSRTGPNEQYF.

The V gene is TRBV18, the J gene TRBJ2-3, with D tentatively TRBD2 (7 bases). The CDR3 covers 15 residues. The V gene's germline CDR1 is KGHSH and CDR2 LQKENI. The germline V and J ends were trimmed by 5 bases and 3 bases, with 15 bases remaining between them. CDR3 in amino acids: CASSAGALPTDTQYF. Written as DNA, the CDR3 is TGTGCCAGCTCAGCGGGGGCCCTACCGACAGATACGCAGTATTTT.

The sample holds a few counts of this clonotype. A read error may be the cause here, since a much bigger clone is one base away. The V gene is TRBV20-1, the J gene TRBJ2-1; tentatively, D is TRBD2 (5 bases). The closer fit of TRBJ2-7 to the DNA end suggests the J call may be wrong. Germline loops: CDR1 DFQATT, CDR2 SNEGSKA (reference sequence). The CDR3 runs 14 residues. This chain's CDR3 is CSARGGSSYNEQYF. The DNA of the CDR3 is TGCAGTGCTAGGGGTGGGAGCTCCTACAATGAGCAGTACTTC.

This clonotype was seen only a few times. The chain couples TRBV5-1 to TRBJ2-7, with D perhaps matching TRBD1 (7 bases). Germline V gene lookup returns CDR1 SGHRS and CDR2 YFSETQ. The CDR3 extends over 15 amino acids. V lost 0 bases to trimming and J lost 2 bases, with 12 bases between them. The CDR3 bases are TGCGCCAGCAGCTTGGTGTCAGGGGGGACCTACGAGCAGTACTTC. It is translated as CASSLVSGGTYEQYF.

This chain joins TRBV13 and TRBJ2-5, with D tentatively TRBD1 (6 bases). CDR1 PRHDT and CDR2 FYEKMQ come from the germline V gene (reference sequence). CDR3 length: 14 residues. V lost 5 bases and J lost 5, with 15 bases in between. Here the CDR3 DNA reads TGTGCCAGCAGCCTTCAGGACAGCGAGGAGACCCAGTACTTC. Its translation: CASSLQDSEETQYF.

A few counts support this clonotype. This chain connects TRBV29-1 to TRBJ2-7; D uncertain. The CDR3 covers 15 residues. V was trimmed by 1 base and J by 2 bases, leaving 15 bases between them. The germline CDR1 and CDR2 sequences are SQVTM and ANQGSEA. This CDR3 is CSVEGAETAPYEQYF. The CDR3 DNA follows: TGCAGCGTTGAAGGGGCGGAGACGGCCCCCTACGAGCAGTACTTC.

The CDR3 region is CSVDRGDYGYTF. In DNA form, the CDR3 reads TGCAGCGTTGACAGGGGCGACTATGGCTACACCTTC. This chain links TRBV29-1 with TRBJ1-2; a possible D gene is TRBD1 (6 bases). This CDR3 has 12 amino acids. In germline, CDR1 is SQVTM, CDR2 ANQGSEA. V was clipped by 3 bases and J by 3 bases, with 8 bases between them.

This rearrangement joins TRBV7-2 to TRBJ2-5; tentatively, D is TRBD1 (6 bases). The J call may be faulty, since TRBJ2-4 better matches the DNA end. The CDR3 covers 14 residues. Germline CDR1 SGHTA, CDR2 FQGNSA. Here the CDR3 reads CASSLYDRQSIQYF. Here the CDR3 DNA reads TGTGCCAGCAGCTTATACGACAGGCAGAGCATTCAGTACTTC.

The gene calls are TRBV10-3 and TRBJ1-2; the D gene is possibly TRBD1 (6 bases). The CDR3 contains 17 residues. Between the trimmed V and J ends, which lost 2 bases and 3 bases, there was a span of 19 bases. Germline V CDR1 and CDR2: ENHRY, SYGVKD. Here the CDR3 reads CAISEPAGQGLYYGYTF. As DNA, the CDR3 is TGTGCCATCAGTGAGCCAGCGGGGCAGGGGCTTTACTATGGCTACACCTTC.

This clonotype was recorded a few times. The CDR3 sequence is CSARGIGGRYNEQFF. The CDR3 coding sequence is TGCAGTGCTCGGGGCATCGGGGGGAGATACAATGAGCAGTTCTTC. This chain uses TRBV20-1 with TRBJ2-1; TRBD2 matches at 7 bases. V lost 5 bases to trimming and J lost 4 bases; unmatched junction nucleotides: 11. Germline loops: CDR1 DFQATT, CDR2 SNEGSKA (reference sequence). The CDR3 has 15 residues.

The chain carries TRBV20-1 and TRBJ2-7, with TRBD1 identical over 10 bases. CDR1 and CDR2 from the germline V gene are DFQATT and SNEGSKA (reference sequence). The junction had 6 bases not matched to a gene; V was cut back by 7 bases and J by 3 bases. CDR3 length: 13 amino acids. The CDR3 region is CSGKTGGIYEQYF. The CDR3 DNA reads as TGCAGTGGAAAGACAGGGGGCATCTACGAGCAGTACTTC.

This clonotype was seen a few times. The chain employs TRBV28 and TRBJ1-4, with D perhaps TRBD1 (5 bases). The germline V gene has CDR1 MDHEN and CDR2 SYDVKM. This CDR3 comprises 11 residues. The V and J ends lost 11 bases and 12 bases respectively, with 16 bases between them. The CDR3 region is CAASSPGQLFF. The CDR3 nucleotides read TGTGCCGCGAGTTCCCCGGGGCAACTGTTTTTT.